This T cell receptor beta chain was retrieved from a study of CD8+ T cells in alopecia areata. Study-wide context: Treated patients were dosed with oral tofacitinib, taking 5 to 10 mg twice daily. Tofacitinib therapy took 6 to 18 months; 6 months off drug came after. Study conclusions and caveats: Patients displayed less clarity in TCR sharing than mice, a finding possibly related to HLA. Higher clonality and more expanded CD8+ clones appeared in lesional than normal scalp.

Following RNA extraction, reverse transcription yielded cDNA that acted as the sequencing template. The protocol was immunoSEQ multiplex PCR, while the TCRdb copy is restricted to in-frame clones and leaves out a portion. The sample yields more than 100,000 clones, roughly 54% seen once. Details on this clone: What it binds is not known.

V lost 4 bases and J lost 2; bases outside the gene matches: 1. Per the germline V gene, CDR1 is MNHEY and CDR2 is SVGAGI. The CDR3 consists of 14 residues. The J gene is TRBJ1-5, the V gene TRBV6-5, with 8 bases aligning to TRBD1. The material sequenced was CD4+ T cells sorted from blood, taken at week 0. The source is a human donor with alopecia areata. As DNA, the CDR3 is TGTGCCAGCAGTTGGGGACAGGGCAATCAGCCCCAGCATTTT. This codes for CASSWGQGNQPQHF.